These 6 T cell receptor beta chains originate from one sample sequenced in a study of shared clonotypes between healthy human individuals (dated by TCRdb to the early 2020s). The library came from the immunoSEQ multiplex PCR assay. Held by TCRdb, this immuneACCESS table contains in-frame sequences only and omits some clones. Under half of the omission traces to an unresolved V gene where checked; the cause of the rest is unknown. The sample has about 2.1 million clones on record, approximately 94% of them singletons. Together, the top ten hold 1.5% to 2% of the sample. For the CD8 naive samples, CD45RO-negative cells were positively selected for CCR7, yielding a CD45RA+CCR7+ population from which TemRA cells were excluded. Sequencing was done on a sample of naive CD8+ T cells from PBMCs. Interpreted using the paper, the cell subset or site label stands for: CD45RA+CCR7+. These receptors originate from a man younger than 30 in good health. Some clones in this sample may be carry-over from other donors' samples.

The chain joins TRBV5-6 to TRBJ2-7; 8 bases fit TRBD2. Trimming cost V 4 bases and J 7 bases; bases outside gene matches: 10. Germline CDR1 and CDR2: SGHDT and YYEEEE. The CDR3 runs to 14 residues. CDR3 in amino acids: CASSLPAGAGEQYF. The CDR3 bases are TGTGCCAGCAGCCTTCCAGCGGGAGCAGGAGAGCAGTACTTC.

This chain connects TRBV27 to TRBJ2-5; 8 bases match TRBD1. From germline, CDR1 is MNHEY and CDR2 SMNVEV (reference sequence). The CDR3 length is 16 residues. The V gene end was trimmed by 5 bases and the J gene end by 4 bases; junction bases not matched to a gene: 12. The CDR3 DNA sequence: TGTGCCAGCAGTCGCAGAATACAGGGGGGACTAGAGACCCAGTACTTC. This codes for CASSRRIQGGLETQYF.

The chain has TRBV6-1 and TRBJ1-1, with D uncertain. Deletions cut 4 bases from V and 1 base from J, with 16 bases between. CDR1 is MNHNS, CDR2 SASEGT, per germline. The CDR3 runs to 16 residues. CDR3 DNA: TGTGCCAGCAGTGTGCGGTGGTCCGCCAAGAACACTGAAGCTTTCTTT. Protein product: CASSVRWSAKNTEAFF.

The chain carries TRBV28 and TRBJ2-1; D possibly corresponds to TRBD2 (6 bases). The CDR3 is made up of 15 amino acids. The germline V gene has CDR1 MDHEN and CDR2 SYDVKM. V was clipped by 7 bases and J by 10 bases, with 23 bases between them. DNA of the CDR3: TGTGCCAGCATGAATAGCGGCACAATCCTTGGAGAGCAGTTCTTC. Translation: CASMNSGTILGEQFF. The entire variable domain, with the rest obtained from reference TRBV28 and TRBJ2-1, is as follows: DVKVTQSSRYLVKRTGEKVFLECVQDMDHENMFWYRQDPGLGLRLIYFSYDVKMKEKGDIPEGYSVSREKKERFSLILESASTNQTSMYLCASMNSGTILGEQFFGPGTRLTVL.

The gene calls are TRBV7-8 and TRBJ1-2, with D unresolved. The ends were cut back, 6 bases at V and 7 bases at J, with 12 bases in the middle. Germline-derived CDR1 and CDR2 are SGHVS and FQNEAQ. CDR3 length: 12 amino acids. Written as DNA, the CDR3 is TGTGCCAGCAGAGAAGATCGGGGTGGCTACACCTTC. Residues: CASREDRGGYTF.

The chain recombines TRBV29-1 with TRBJ2-1; 11 bases align to TRBD2. Per germline, CDR1 SQVTM and CDR2 ANQGSEA. Trimming took 7 bases from V and 10 from J; bases not matched to a gene: 6. The CDR3 has 12 amino acids. This CDR3 reads CSGLAGGGEQFF. Written as DNA, the CDR3 is TGCAGCGGGCTAGCGGGAGGTGGGGAGCAGTTCTTC.